Listed here are 24 T cell receptor beta chains from one sample, sequenced in a study of CD8+ T cells in alopecia areata. RNA extraction was followed by reverse transcription into cDNA, which acted as the sequencing template. The data were produced by immunoSEQ multiplex PCR, yet TCRdb's version contains in-frame clones alone and is incomplete. The table has fewer than 250,000 clones, about three fifths seen once; the top ten hold 1%. Treatment defined: oral pan-JAK inhibitor, 5-10 mg twice daily. Sequenced here: CD4+ T cells sorted from blood, sampled at week 24, from a patient treated with tofacitinib. These receptors were collected from a human donor with alopecia areata.

The genes are TRBV19 and TRBJ2-1; 10 bases agree with TRBD2. V shed 3 bases and J 8 bases; nucleotides not matched to a gene: 16. The germline V gene has CDR1 LNHDA and CDR2 SQIVND (reference sequence). CDR3 length: 18 residues. The CDR3: CASSIRGTSAGRGDEQFF. The CDR3 DNA follows: TGTGCCAGTAGTATCCGCGGGACTAGCGCCGGTAGAGGTGATGAGCAGTTCTTC. Filled out from reference TRBV19 and TRBJ2-1, the complete variable domain reads DGGITQSPKYLFRKEGQNVTLSCEQNLNHDAMYWYRQDPGQGLRLIYYSQIVNDFQKGDIAEGYSVSREKKESFPLTVTSAQKNPTAFYLCASSIRGTSAGRGDEQFFGPGTRLTVL.

V and J are TRBV2 and TRBJ1-6; 7 bases align to TRBD1. The CDR3 runs to 15 residues. Trimming removed 7 bases from V and 5 bases from J; junction bases left unmatched: 8. Germline loops: CDR1 SNHLY, CDR2 FYNNEI. The CDR3 spells CASTYLRGHNSPLHF. The CDR3 nucleotides read TGTGCCAGCACTTACCTTAGGGGGCATAATTCACCCCTCCACTTT.

The chain links TRBV29-1 to TRBJ1-1; 9 bases line up with TRBD1. CDR1 and CDR2 (germline): SQVTM, ANQGSEA. The V segment lost 6 bases and the J segment 1 base; nucleotides outside the gene matches: 9. This CDR3 spans 15 amino acids. This CDR3 reads CSVRQGVLRNTEAFF. In DNA form, the CDR3 reads TGCAGCGTACGACAGGGGGTGTTAAGGAACACTGAAGCTTTCTTT.

This clone came up a few times. The rearrangement joins TRBV6-1 to TRBJ1-4; TRBD1 agrees at 7 bases. In germline, CDR1 is MNHNS, CDR2 SASEGT. Germline trimming cut 5 bases from V and 7 bases from J; bases unmatched to any gene: 10. The CDR3 is 15 amino acids. The CDR3 reads CASSRRTGGGEKLFF. CDR3 DNA: TGTGCCAGCAGTAGACGGACAGGCGGTGGTGAAAAACTGTTTTTT.

The rearrangement joins TRBV14 to TRBJ1-1, with D possibly matching TRBD1 (5 bases). V was clipped by 4 bases and J by 1 base, with 13 bases between them. The CDR3 sequence is 15 residues long. Germline assignment: CDR1 SGHDN and CDR2 FVKESK. The CDR3: CASSLYGTANTEAFF. The CDR3 coding sequence is TGTGCCAGCAGCCTTTACGGGACGGCGAACACTGAAGCTTTCTTT.

CDR3 sequence: CASSLEFSGVTQTQYF. The CDR3 DNA reads TGTGCCAGCAGCTTGGAGTTTAGCGGGGTAACACAGACCCAGTACTTC. The rearrangement joins TRBV5-6 to TRBJ2-5; TRBD2 agrees at 8 bases. V lost 0 bases to trimming and J lost 6 bases; unmatched junction nucleotides: 10. CDR1 SGHDT and CDR2 YYEEEE come from the germline V gene. The CDR3 is made up of 16 amino acids.

J is TRBJ2-7 and V is TRBV20-1; 7 nucleotides match TRBD2. The CDR3 consists of 11 residues. From germline, CDR1 is DFQATT and CDR2 SNEGSKA (reference sequence). Trimming removed 5 bases from V and 3 bases from J; junction bases left unmatched: 1. The CDR3 loop reads CSARGVYEQYF. The CDR3 coding sequence is TGCAGTGCTCGGGGGGTCTACGAGCAGTACTTC.

This clone has at least ten counts. The V call is TRBV19, the J call TRBJ2-2; D possibly matches TRBD1 or TRBD2 (5 bases each). The CDR3 sequence is 15 residues long. Germline V gene lookup returns CDR1 LNHDA and CDR2 SQIVND (reference sequence). Trimming shortened V by 7 bases and J by 2 bases, and 14 bases separated the two germline ends. The CDR3 DNA is TGTGCCAGTATTCGGGGCGGGCCAAACACCGGGGAGCTGTTTTTT. Translation: CASIRGGPNTGELFF.

This chain links TRBV2 with TRBJ2-4; D is possibly TRBD1 or TRBD2 (5 bases each). Germline V gives CDR1 SNHLY, CDR2 FYNNEI. This CDR3 contains 12 residues. The germline V and J ends were trimmed by 5 bases and 11 bases, with 13 bases remaining between them. Written as DNA, the CDR3 is TGTGCCAGCAGTTCCCGGGTGGGGGTTCAGTACTTC. This gives the protein CASSSRVGVQYF.

V usage is TRBV4-3 and J usage is TRBJ2-1; 10 nucleotides align to TRBD2. CDR1 LGHNA and CDR2 YSLEER come from the germline V gene. This CDR3 has 17 amino acids. The trim removed 2 bases at V and 3 bases at J, leaving 7 bases unmatched. CDR3 loop: CASSQQIAGGHYNEQFF. CDR3 in DNA: TGCGCCAGCAGCCAACAAATAGCGGGGGGCCACTACAATGAGCAGTTCTTC.

The CDR3 protein is CSTRRPSTDTQYF. The CDR3 bases are TGCAGCACCCGGCGACCAAGCACAGATACGCAGTATTTT. V is TRBV29-1 and J is TRBJ2-3; unclear D gene. Germline assignment: CDR1 SQVTM and CDR2 ANQGSEA. V lost 8 bases and J lost 0, with 12 bases in between. The CDR3 is made up of 13 amino acids.

The chain uses TRBV29-1 and TRBJ2-6; no reliable D call. The CDR3 runs 13 residues. CDR1 is SQVTM and CDR2 is ANQGSEA in the germline V gene. V gave up 4 bases and J gave up 0 bases, with 4 bases separating them. The CDR3 loop is CSVAYSGANVLTF. The CDR3 nucleotides are TGCAGCGTTGCTTACTCTGGGGCCAACGTCCTGACTTTC.

The CDR3 nucleotides read TGTGCCAGCAGCTTAAGCCCGGCTAACTATGGCTACACCTTC. It codes for CASSLSPANYGYTF. This chain uses TRBV7-2 with TRBJ1-2, with D uncertain. CDR1 is SGHTA, CDR2 FQGNSA, per germline. The CDR3 runs to 14 residues. Trimming left V 2 bases short and J 0 bases short, with 7 bases between.

The genes are TRBV2 and TRBJ2-5; D is unclear. Germline CDR1 and CDR2: SNHLY and FYNNEI. Deletions cut 4 bases from V and 5 bases from J, with 8 bases between. CDR3 length equals 12 residues. In DNA form, the CDR3 reads TGTGCCAGCAGTGTAGTGGGGGAGACCCAGTACTTC. Protein sequence: CASSVVGETQYF.

This clone was seen a handful of times. The chain joins TRBV18 to TRBJ1-3, with TRBD1 matching 10 bases. With 3 bases clipped from V and 0 bases from J, the junction kept 5 bases outside the gene matches. The CDR3 has 17 amino acids. CDR1 is KGHSH, CDR2 LQKENI, per germline. The CDR3 sequence is CASSPMGQGISGNTIYF. The CDR3 DNA reads TGTGCCAGCTCACCTATGGGACAGGGGATCTCTGGAAACACCATATATTTT. Using reference TRBV18 and TRBJ1-3 for the parts outside the CDR3, the full variable domain is NAGVMQNPRHLVRRRGQEARLRCSPMKGHSHVYWYRQLPEEGLKFMVYLQKENIIDESGMPKERFSAEFPKEGPSILRIQQVVRGDSAAYFCASSPMGQGISGNTIYFGEGSWLTVV.

J is TRBJ2-3 and V is TRBV9; D is perhaps TRBD2 (6 bases). V was shortened by 2 bases and J by 1 base, with 11 bases between the two germline ends. The germline V gene encodes CDR1 SGDLS and CDR2 YYNGEE. This CDR3 contains 15 residues. CDR3 nucleotides: TGTGCCAGCAGCGTGAGGGCTAGCGGCACAGATACGCAGTATTTT. Translated, it gives CASSVRASGTDTQYF.

The J gene is TRBJ2-6, the V gene TRBV7-9; no definite D call. CDR1 and CDR2 from the germline V gene are SEHNR and FQNEAQ (reference sequence). The CDR3 spans 18 residues. Trimming left V 3 bases short and J 0 bases short, with 15 bases between. Here the CDR3 reads CASSFSARLGSGANVLTF. As DNA, the CDR3 is TGTGCCAGCAGCTTTTCCGCCAGACTCGGCTCTGGGGCCAACGTCCTGACTTTC.

The chain combines TRBV5-4 with TRBJ2-5; 7 nucleotides match TRBD1. Unmatched junction bases numbered 8, after V lost 3 bases and J lost 3 bases. This CDR3 has 15 residues. Germline V lookup: CDR1 SGHNT, CDR2 YYREEE (reference sequence). The CDR3 sequence: CASSSGTAREETQYF. For the CDR3, the DNA is TGTGCCAGCAGCTCCGGGACAGCCCGCGAAGAGACCCAGTACTTC.

V gene TRBV4-1 combines with J gene TRBJ2-1; TRBD1 is a possible D gene (6 bases). Germline loops: CDR1 MGHRA, CDR2 YSYEKL. This CDR3 comprises 18 residues. Trimming took 3 bases from V and 2 from J, leaving 20 bases between them. CDR3 protein: CASSHRDMTSFTYNEQFF. CDR3 nucleotides: TGCGCCAGCAGCCACCGGGACATGACCTCCTTTACCTACAATGAGCAGTTCTTC.

The V and J genes are TRBV7-7 and TRBJ2-2, with 8 bases matching TRBD2. The length of the CDR3 is 14 residues. The ends lost 5 bases at V and 7 bases at J; junction bases unmatched: 6. The V gene's germline CDR1 is SSHAT and CDR2 FNYEAQ (reference sequence). As DNA, the CDR3 is TGTGCCAGCAGCCCAGCGGGGGCTCTCGGGGAGCTGTTTTTT. As protein: CASSPAGALGELFF.

V and J are TRBV9 and TRBJ1-1; D unresolved. Germline V gives CDR1 SGDLS, CDR2 YYNGEE. CDR3 size: 14 residues. V was trimmed by 1 base and J by 0 bases, leaving 7 bases between them. The CDR3, as DNA: TGTGCCAGCAGCGTACAAGGGATGAACACTGAAGCTTTCTTT. Protein: CASSVQGMNTEAFF.

The sample holds a few counts of this clone. J is TRBJ2-1 and V is TRBV2; D unresolved. Trimming cost V 4 bases and J 5 bases, with 9 bases left between them. The CDR3 spans 13 residues. Germline lookup yields CDR1 SNHLY and CDR2 FYNNEI. The CDR3 spells CASSARSDNEQFF. Written as DNA, the CDR3 is TGTGCCAGCAGTGCGCGAAGCGACAATGAGCAGTTCTTC. Full variable domain (missing parts from reference TRBV2 and TRBJ2-1): EPEVTQTPSHQVTQMGQEVILRCVPISNHLYFYWYRQILGQKVEFLVSFYNNEISEKSEIFDDQFSVERPDGSNFTLKIRSTKLEDSAMYFCASSARSDNEQFFGPGTRLTVL.

This clone was counted between two and nine times. This sequence joins TRBV20-1 and TRBJ1-1; D is uncertain. With 5 bases removed from V and 1 base from J, the gap between germline ends came to 5 bases. The CDR3 contains 11 residues. Germline V gene sequence: CDR1 DFQATT, CDR2 SNEGSKA (reference sequence). The CDR3 protein is CSALKNTEAFF. The DNA for the CDR3 is TGCAGTGCTCTGAAGAACACTGAAGCTTTCTTT.

The V gene is TRBV5-4, the J gene TRBJ2-5; perhaps TRBD2 as D (5 bases). The germline gives CDR1 SGHNT, CDR2 YYREEE (reference sequence). The CDR3 sequence is 14 residues long. V lost 0 bases and J 0 bases, leaving 6 bases between the germline ends. CDR3 protein: CASSLGGNQETQYF. The CDR3 DNA is TGTGCCAGCAGCTTGGGAGGGAACCAAGAGACCCAGTACTTC.